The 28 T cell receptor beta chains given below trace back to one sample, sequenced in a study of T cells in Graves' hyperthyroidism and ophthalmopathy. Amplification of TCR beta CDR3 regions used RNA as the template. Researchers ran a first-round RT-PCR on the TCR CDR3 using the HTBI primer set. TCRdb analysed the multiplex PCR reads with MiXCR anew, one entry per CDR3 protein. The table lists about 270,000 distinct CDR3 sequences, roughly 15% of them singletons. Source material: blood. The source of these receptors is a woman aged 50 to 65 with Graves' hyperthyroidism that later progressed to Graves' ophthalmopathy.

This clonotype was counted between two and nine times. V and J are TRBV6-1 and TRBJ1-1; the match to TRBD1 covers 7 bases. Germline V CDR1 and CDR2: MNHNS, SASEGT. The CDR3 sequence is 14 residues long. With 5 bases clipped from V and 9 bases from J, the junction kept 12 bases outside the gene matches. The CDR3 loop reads CASSWNRDSQQAFF. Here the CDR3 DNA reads TGTGCCAGCAGTTGGAACCGGGACAGCCAACAAGCTTTCTTT.

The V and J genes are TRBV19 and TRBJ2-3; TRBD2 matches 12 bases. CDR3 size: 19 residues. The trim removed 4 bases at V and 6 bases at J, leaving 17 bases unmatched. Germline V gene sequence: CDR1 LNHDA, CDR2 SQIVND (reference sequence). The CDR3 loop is CASSTPWGASGRVSDTQYF. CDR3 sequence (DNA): TGTGCCAGTAGTACCCCCTGGGGGGCTAGCGGGAGGGTTTCGGATACGCAGTATTTT. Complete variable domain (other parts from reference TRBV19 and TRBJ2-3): DGGITQSPKYLFRKEGQNVTLSCEQNLNHDAMYWYRQDPGQGLRLIYYSQIVNDFQKGDIAEGYSVSREKKESFPLTVTSAQKNPTAFYLCASSTPWGASGRVSDTQYFGPGTRLTVL.

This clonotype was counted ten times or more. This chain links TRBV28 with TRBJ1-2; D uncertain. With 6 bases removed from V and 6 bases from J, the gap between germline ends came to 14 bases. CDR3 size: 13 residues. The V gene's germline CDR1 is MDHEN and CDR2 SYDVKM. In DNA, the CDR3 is TGTGCCAGCAGATATCCGGGCGTCAATGGCTACACCTTC. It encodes CASRYPGVNGYTF.

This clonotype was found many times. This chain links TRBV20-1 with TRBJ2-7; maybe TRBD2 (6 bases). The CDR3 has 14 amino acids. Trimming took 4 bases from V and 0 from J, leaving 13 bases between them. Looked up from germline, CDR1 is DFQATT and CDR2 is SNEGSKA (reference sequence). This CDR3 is CSATLAISSYEQYF. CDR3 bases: TGCAGTGCTACTCTAGCGATCAGCTCCTACGAGCAGTACTTC.

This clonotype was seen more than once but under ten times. This chain's CDR3 is CASSLRGSGLETQYF. CDR3 DNA: TGTGCCAGCAGCTTAAGGGGGAGCGGGTTAGAGACCCAGTACTTC. The V gene is TRBV5-5, the J gene TRBJ2-5; D assignment may be TRBD1 or TRBD2 (6 bases each). The CDR3 sequence is 15 residues long. Trimming took 2 bases from V and 4 from J, leaving 15 bases between them. The germline gives CDR1 SGHKS, CDR2 YYEKEE (reference sequence). Full variable domain (missing parts from reference TRBV5-5 and TRBJ2-5): DAGVTQSPTHLIKTRGQQVTLRCSPISGHKSVSWYQQVLGQGPQFIFQYYEKEERGRGNFPDRFSARQFPNYSSELNVNALLLGDSALYLCASSLRGSGLETQYFGPGTRLLVL.

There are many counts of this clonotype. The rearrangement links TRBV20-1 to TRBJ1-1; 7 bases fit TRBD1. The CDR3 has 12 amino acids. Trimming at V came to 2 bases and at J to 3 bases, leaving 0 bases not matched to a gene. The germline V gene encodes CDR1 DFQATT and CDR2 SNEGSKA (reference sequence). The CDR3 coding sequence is TGCAGTGCTAGACAGGGGGACACTGAAGCTTTCTTT. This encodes CSARQGDTEAFF.

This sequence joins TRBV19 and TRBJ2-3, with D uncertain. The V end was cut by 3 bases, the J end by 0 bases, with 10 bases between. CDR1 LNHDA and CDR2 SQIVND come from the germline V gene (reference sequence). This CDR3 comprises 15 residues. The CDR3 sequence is CASSIHGPSTDTQYF. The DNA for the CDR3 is TGTGCCAGTAGTATCCACGGACCCAGCACAGATACGCAGTATTTT.

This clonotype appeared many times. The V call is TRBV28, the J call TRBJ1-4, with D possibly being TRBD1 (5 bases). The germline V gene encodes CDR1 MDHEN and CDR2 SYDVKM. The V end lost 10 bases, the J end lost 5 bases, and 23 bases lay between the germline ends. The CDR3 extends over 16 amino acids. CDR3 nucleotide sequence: TGTGCCACCACCCCGTCTTGGGGGACGAGGAATGAAAAACTGTTTTTT. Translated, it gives CATTPSWGTRNEKLFF.

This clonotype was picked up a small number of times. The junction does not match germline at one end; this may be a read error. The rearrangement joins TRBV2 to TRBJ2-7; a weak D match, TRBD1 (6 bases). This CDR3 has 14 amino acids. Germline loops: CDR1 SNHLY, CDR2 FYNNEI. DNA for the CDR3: TGTACCAGCATATTAAAGGACAGCTCCTACGAGCAGTACTTC. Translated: CTSILKDSSYEQYF.

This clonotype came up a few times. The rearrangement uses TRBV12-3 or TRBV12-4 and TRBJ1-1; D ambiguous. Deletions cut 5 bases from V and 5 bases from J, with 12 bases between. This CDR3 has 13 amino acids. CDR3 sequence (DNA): TGTGCCAGCAGTACCGGGCCCCAAACTGAAGCTTTCTTT. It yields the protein CASSTGPQTEAFF.

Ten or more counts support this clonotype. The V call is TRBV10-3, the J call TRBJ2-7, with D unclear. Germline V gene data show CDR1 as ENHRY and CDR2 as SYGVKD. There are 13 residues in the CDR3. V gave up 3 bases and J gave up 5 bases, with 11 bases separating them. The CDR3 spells CAISEVRGDEQYF. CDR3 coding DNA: TGTGCCATCAGTGAAGTGAGAGGAGACGAGCAGTACTTC.

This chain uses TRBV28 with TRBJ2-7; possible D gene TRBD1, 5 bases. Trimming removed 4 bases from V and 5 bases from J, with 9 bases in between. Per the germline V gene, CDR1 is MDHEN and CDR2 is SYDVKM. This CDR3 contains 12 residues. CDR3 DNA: TGTGCCAGCAGTTCCAGCAGGGACGAGCAGTACTTC. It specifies CASSSSRDEQYF.

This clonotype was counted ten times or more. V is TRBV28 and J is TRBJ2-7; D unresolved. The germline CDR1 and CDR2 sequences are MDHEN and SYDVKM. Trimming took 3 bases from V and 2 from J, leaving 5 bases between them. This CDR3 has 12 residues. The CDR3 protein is CASSFLTYEQYF. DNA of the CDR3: TGTGCCAGCAGTTTTCTGACCTACGAGCAGTACTTC.

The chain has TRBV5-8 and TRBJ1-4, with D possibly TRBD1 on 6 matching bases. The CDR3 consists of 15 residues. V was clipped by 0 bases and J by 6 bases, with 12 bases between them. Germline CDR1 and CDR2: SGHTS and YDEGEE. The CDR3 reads CASSLGQQGYEKLFF. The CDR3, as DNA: TGTGCCAGCAGCTTGGGACAGCAGGGGTATGAAAAACTGTTTTTT.

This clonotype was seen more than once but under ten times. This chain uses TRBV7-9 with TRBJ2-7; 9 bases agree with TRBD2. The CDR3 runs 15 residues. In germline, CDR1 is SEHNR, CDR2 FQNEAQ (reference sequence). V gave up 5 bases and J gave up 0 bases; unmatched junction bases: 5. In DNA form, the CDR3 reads TGTGCCAGCAGCACGACTAGCGGACTCTCCTACGAGCAGTACTTC. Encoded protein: CASSTTSGLSYEQYF.

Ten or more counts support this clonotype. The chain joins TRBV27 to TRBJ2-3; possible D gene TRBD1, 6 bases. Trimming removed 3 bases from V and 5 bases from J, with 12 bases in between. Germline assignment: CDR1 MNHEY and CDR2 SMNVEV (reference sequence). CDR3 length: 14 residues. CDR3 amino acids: CASSLLQGVDTQYF. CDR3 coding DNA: TGTGCCAGCAGTTTGTTACAGGGTGTAGATACGCAGTATTTT.

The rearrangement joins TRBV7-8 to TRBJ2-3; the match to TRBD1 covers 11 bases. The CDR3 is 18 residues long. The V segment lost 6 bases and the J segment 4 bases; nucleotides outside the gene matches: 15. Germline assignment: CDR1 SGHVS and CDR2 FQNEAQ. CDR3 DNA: TGTGCCAGCAGTAAATTAGGACAGGGGGCGTCCAGCGCAGATACGCAGTATTTT. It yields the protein CASSKLGQGASSADTQYF. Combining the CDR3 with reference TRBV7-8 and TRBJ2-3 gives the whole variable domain GAGVSQSPRYKVAKRGQDVALRCDPISGHVSLFWYQQALGQGPEFLTYFQNEAQLDKSGLPSDRFFAERPEGSVSTLKIQRTQQEDSAVYLCASSKLGQGASSADTQYFGPGTRLTVL.

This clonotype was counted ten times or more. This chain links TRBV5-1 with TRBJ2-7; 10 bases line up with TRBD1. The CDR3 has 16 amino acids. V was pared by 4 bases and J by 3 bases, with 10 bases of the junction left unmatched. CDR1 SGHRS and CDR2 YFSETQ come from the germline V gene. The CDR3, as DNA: TGCGCCAGCAGCAGGCCCGGACAGGGGGGCTTCTACGAGCAGTACTTC. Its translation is CASSRPGQGGFYEQYF. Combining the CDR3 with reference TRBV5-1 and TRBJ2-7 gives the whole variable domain KAGVTQTPRYLIKTRGQQVTLSCSPISGHRSVSWYQQTPGQGLQFLFEYFSETQRNKGNFPGRFSGRQFSNSRSEMNVSTLELGDSALYLCASSRPGQGGFYEQYFGPGTRLTVT.

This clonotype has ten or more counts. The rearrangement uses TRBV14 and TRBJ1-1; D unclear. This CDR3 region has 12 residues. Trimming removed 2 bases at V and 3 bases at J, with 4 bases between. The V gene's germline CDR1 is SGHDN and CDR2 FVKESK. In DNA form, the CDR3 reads TGTGCCAGCAGCCAAACGTACACTGAAGCTTTCTTT. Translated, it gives CASSQTYTEAFF.

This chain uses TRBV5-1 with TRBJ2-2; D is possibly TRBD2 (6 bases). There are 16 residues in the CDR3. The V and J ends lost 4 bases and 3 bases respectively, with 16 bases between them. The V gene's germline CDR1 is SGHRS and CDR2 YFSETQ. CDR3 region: CASSPRPGGDTGELFF. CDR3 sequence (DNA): TGCGCCAGCAGCCCGAGGCCTGGAGGGGACACCGGGGAGCTGTTTTTT.

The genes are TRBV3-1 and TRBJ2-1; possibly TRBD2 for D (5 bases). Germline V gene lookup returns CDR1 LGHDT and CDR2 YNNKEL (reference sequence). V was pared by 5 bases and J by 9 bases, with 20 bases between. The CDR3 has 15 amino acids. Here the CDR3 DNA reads TGTGCCAGCAGCTTAGCATGGGCTAGAGGAGGTGAGCAGTTCTTC. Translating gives CASSLAWARGGEQFF.

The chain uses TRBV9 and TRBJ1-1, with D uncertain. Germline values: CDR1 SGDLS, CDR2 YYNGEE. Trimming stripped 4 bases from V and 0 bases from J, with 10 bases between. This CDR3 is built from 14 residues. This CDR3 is CASSIGAVNTEAFF. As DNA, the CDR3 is TGTGCCAGCAGCATAGGTGCGGTGAACACTGAAGCTTTCTTT.

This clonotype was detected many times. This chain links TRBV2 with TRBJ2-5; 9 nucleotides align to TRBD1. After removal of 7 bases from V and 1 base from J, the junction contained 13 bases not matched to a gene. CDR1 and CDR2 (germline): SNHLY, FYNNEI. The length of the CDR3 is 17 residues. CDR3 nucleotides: TGTGCCAGCATCGAAGACCGGACAGGGGTCTTCCAAGAGACCCAGTACTTC. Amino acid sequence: CASIEDRTGVFQETQYF.

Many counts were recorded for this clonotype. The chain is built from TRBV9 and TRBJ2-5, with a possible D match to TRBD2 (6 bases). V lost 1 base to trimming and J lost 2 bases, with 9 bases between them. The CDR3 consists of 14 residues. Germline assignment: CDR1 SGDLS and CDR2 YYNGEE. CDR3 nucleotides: TGTGCCAGCAGCGTATTAGCGGAGCAAGAGACCCAGTACTTC. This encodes CASSVLAEQETQYF.

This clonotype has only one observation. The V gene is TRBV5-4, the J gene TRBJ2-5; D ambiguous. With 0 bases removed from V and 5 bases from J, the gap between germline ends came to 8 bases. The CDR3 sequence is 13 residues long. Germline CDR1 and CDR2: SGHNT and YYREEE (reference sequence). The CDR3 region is CASSLGGWETQYF. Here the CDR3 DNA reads TGTGCCAGCAGCTTGGGGGGTTGGGAGACCCAGTACTTC.

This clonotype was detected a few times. The CDR3 spells CASMPLGQGGNEQFF. The CDR3 DNA reads as TGTGCCAGTATGCCCTTGGGACAGGGAGGGAATGAGCAGTTCTTC. V usage is TRBV19 and J usage is TRBJ2-1; 9 bases match TRBD1. The length of the CDR3 is 15 residues. Germline V lookup: CDR1 LNHDA, CDR2 SQIVND (reference sequence). The V and J ends lost 7 bases and 7 bases, in that order; junction bases with no gene match: 11.

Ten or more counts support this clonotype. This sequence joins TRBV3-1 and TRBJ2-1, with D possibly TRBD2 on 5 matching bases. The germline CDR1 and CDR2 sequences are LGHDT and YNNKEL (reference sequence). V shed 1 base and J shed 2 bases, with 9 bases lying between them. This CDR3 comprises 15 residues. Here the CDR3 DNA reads TGTGCCAGCAGCCAAGGTAGCGCCCCCTACAATGAGCAGTTCTTC. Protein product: CASSQGSAPYNEQFF.

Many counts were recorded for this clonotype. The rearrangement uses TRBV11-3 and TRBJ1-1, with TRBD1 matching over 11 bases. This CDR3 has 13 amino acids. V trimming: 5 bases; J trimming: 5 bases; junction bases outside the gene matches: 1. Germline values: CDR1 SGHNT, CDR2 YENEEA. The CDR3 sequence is CASSRDRGTEAFF. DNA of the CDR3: TGTGCCAGCAGCCGGGACAGGGGGACTGAAGCTTTCTTT.